A selection of T cell receptor beta chains follows, all from one sample in a study of CD8 T cells in ankylosing spondylitis. TCRdb recomputed calls from the 5' RACE reads with MiXCR, one row per CDR3 protein. The sample lists 800,000 to 900,000 distinct CDR3 sequences, approximately 12% occurring once. Specimen: blood, either unsorted or a sorted T cell fraction (not recorded which). Receptors were obtained from a male donor with ankylosing spondylitis. Each CDR3 is given with its conserved first and last residue. The D gene is left open where the match is weak. Only part of the rows carry a size: once, few, many, or a class if the clone is expanded.

j_call: TRBJ1-4
v_call: TRBV6-1
d_call: .
clone_size: .
cdr3_nt: TGTGCCACTCATCTTACAGCGGGGCACCATTTCGAAAAACTGTTTTTT
cdr3_aa: CATHLTAGHHFEKLFF

j_call: TRBJ2-7
v_call: TRBV7-2
d_call: TRBD2
clone_size: .
cdr3_nt: TGTGCCAGCAGCTACATGGGACTAGCGGGAGAGCAGTACTTC
cdr3_aa: CASSYMGLAGEQYF

j_call: TRBJ2-7
v_call: TRBV28
d_call: TRBD1
clone_size: .
cdr3_nt: TGTGCCAGCAACGGACAGGGCGAGCAGTACTTC
cdr3_aa: CASNGQGEQYF

j_call: TRBJ2-3
v_call: TRBV4-2
d_call: .
clone_size: few
cdr3_nt: TGTGCCAGCAGCCACCCCCAGTGGCGGCGCCGGGAGAACGATACGCAGTATTTT
cdr3_aa: CASSHPQWRRRENDTQYF

j_call: TRBJ2-2
v_call: TRBV7-2
d_call: .
clone_size: .
cdr3_nt: TGTGCCAGCAGCCCGCGAAGGACAGTAATGAGGGAGCTGTTTTTT
cdr3_aa: CASSPRRTVMRELFF

j_call: TRBJ2-3
v_call: TRBV4-2
d_call: .
clone_size: many
cdr3_nt: TGTGCCAGCACCGGCGGGGGCAACAGCACAGATACGCAGTATTTT
cdr3_aa: CASTGGGNSTDTQYF

j_call: TRBJ1-6
v_call: TRBV5-1
d_call: .
clone_size: .
cdr3_nt: TGCGCCAGCAGCTCGCGGCCCGGGACTCAAGTCAGGTCACCCCTCCACTTT
cdr3_aa: CASSSRPGTQVRSPLHF

j_call: TRBJ1-6
v_call: TRBV7-9
d_call: .
clone_size: few
cdr3_nt: TGTGCCAGCAGCTTGGCGGGCCATGAGACCCTCCACTTT
cdr3_aa: CASSLAGHETLHF

j_call: TRBJ2-5
v_call: TRBV19
d_call: TRBD1
clone_size: .
cdr3_nt: TGTGCCAGTAGTATGGGACAGAAAGAGACCCAGTACTTC
cdr3_aa: CASSMGQKETQYF

j_call: TRBJ2-1
v_call: TRBV20-1
d_call: .
clone_size: few
cdr3_nt: TGCAGTGCTATAGGGGGGGGGGTAAATGAGCAGTTCTTC
cdr3_aa: CSAIGGGVNEQFF

j_call: TRBJ1-2
v_call: TRBV6-1
d_call: .
clone_size: once
cdr3_nt: TGTGCCAGCAGCCCTCCGTCCCTAAACTATGGCTACACCTTC
cdr3_aa: CASSPPSLNYGYTF

j_call: TRBJ2-5
v_call: TRBV24-1
d_call: TRBD2
clone_size: few
cdr3_nt: TGTGCCACCGGGACTAGCGGGAGCTGGGAGACCCAGTACTTC
cdr3_aa: CATGTSGSWETQYF

j_call: TRBJ2-2
v_call: TRBV6-2/TRBV6-3
d_call: TRBD1
clone_size: once
cdr3_nt: TGTGCCAGCAGTTACCGCCGGGGACAGGCGGACACCGGGGAGCTGTTTTTT
cdr3_aa: CASSYRRGQADTGELFF

j_call: TRBJ2-3
v_call: TRBV6-1
d_call: TRBD1
clone_size: few
cdr3_nt: TGTGCCAGCAGTGGACAGGGGGTTAGCACAGATACGCAGTATTTT
cdr3_aa: CASSGQGVSTDTQYF

j_call: TRBJ2-2
v_call: TRBV10-3
d_call: TRBD2
clone_size: .
cdr3_nt: TGTGCCATCAGTGACTTGGGAGGGGAGACCGGGGAGCTGTTTTTT
cdr3_aa: CAISDLGGETGELFF

j_call: TRBJ1-5
v_call: TRBV19
d_call: .
clone_size: few
cdr3_nt: TGTGCCAGTAGTATACTAGTGGATAGCAATCAGCCCCAGCATTTT
cdr3_aa: CASSILVDSNQPQHF

j_call: TRBJ1-4
v_call: TRBV7-9
d_call: .
clone_size: .
cdr3_nt: TGTGCCAGCAGCTTAGAGGGTCAAAAACTGTTTTTT
cdr3_aa: CASSLEGQKLFF

j_call: TRBJ1-2
v_call: TRBV5-1
d_call: .
clone_size: .
cdr3_nt: TGCGCCAGCAGCTCCGGACAGAGCTCTAACTATGGCTACACCTTC
cdr3_aa: CASSSGQSSNYGYTF

j_call: TRBJ1-6
v_call: TRBV20-1
d_call: .
clone_size: few
cdr3_nt: TGCAGTGCTAGATCGAGGGGCGGCTGGAATTCACCCCTCCACTTT
cdr3_aa: CSARSRGGWNSPLHF

j_call: TRBJ1-5
v_call: TRBV15
d_call: .
clone_size: few
cdr3_nt: TGTGCCACCAGCAGAGATGTCCTTAGCAATCAGCCCCAGCATTTT
cdr3_aa: CATSRDVLSNQPQHF

j_call: TRBJ2-7
v_call: TRBV5-6
d_call: .
clone_size: few
cdr3_nt: TGTGCCAGCAGTCCGGGGCCAGTCTACGAGCAGTACTTC
cdr3_aa: CASSPGPVYEQYF

j_call: TRBJ2-7
v_call: TRBV29-1
d_call: .
clone_size: many
cdr3_nt: TGCAGCGTTGAGGGGGGTGGGGACGAGCAGTACTTC
cdr3_aa: CSVEGGGDEQYF

j_call: TRBJ1-5
v_call: TRBV10-3
d_call: .
clone_size: .
cdr3_nt: TGTGCCATCAGGGGTGGGGGCCAGCCCCAGCATTTT
cdr3_aa: CAIRGGGQPQHF

j_call: TRBJ2-1
v_call: TRBV5-1
d_call: TRBD2
clone_size: few
cdr3_nt: TGCGCCAGCAGCTGGGGGGGGACTAGCGGGACACGGTCCTACAATGAGCAGTTCTTC
cdr3_aa: CASSWGGTSGTRSYNEQFF

j_call: TRBJ2-3
v_call: TRBV7-2
d_call: TRBD2
clone_size: many
cdr3_nt: TGTGCCAGCAGCTCGGGGGGACTTATCACAGATACGCAGTATTTT
cdr3_aa: CASSSGGLITDTQYF

j_call: TRBJ2-1
v_call: TRBV20-1
d_call: .
clone_size: many
cdr3_nt: TGCAGTGCGAGCCGGGCCAAACGGCGGTTCTTC
cdr3_aa: CSASRAKRRFF

j_call: TRBJ2-7
v_call: TRBV7-2
d_call: TRBD1
clone_size: .
cdr3_nt: TGTGCCAGCAGCTTACAGACAGGGATCGGCTACGAGCAGTACTTC
cdr3_aa: CASSLQTGIGYEQYF

j_call: TRBJ2-2
v_call: TRBV9
d_call: .
clone_size: .
cdr3_nt: TGTGCCAGCAGCCTACATCCCGGTGTCGGGGAGCTGTTTTTT
cdr3_aa: CASSLHPGVGELFF

j_call: TRBJ1-5
v_call: TRBV6-2/TRBV6-3
d_call: .
clone_size: .
cdr3_nt: TGTGCCAGCAGTTATGGCAGGGTGATGGCTCAGCCCCAGCATTTT
cdr3_aa: CASSYGRVMAQPQHF

j_call: TRBJ1-2
v_call: TRBV5-6
d_call: TRBD1
clone_size: few
cdr3_nt: TGTGCCAGCAGCTTGTTCCCCGGACAGGGGTATGGCTACACCTTC
cdr3_aa: CASSLFPGQGYGYTF

j_call: TRBJ2-1
v_call: TRBV27
d_call: TRBD2
clone_size: .
cdr3_nt: TGTGCCAGCAGAAATCTAGCGGGATACAATGAGCAGTTCTTC
cdr3_aa: CASRNLAGYNEQFF

j_call: TRBJ1-4
v_call: TRBV20-1
d_call: .
clone_size: many
cdr3_nt: TGCAGTGCTGGAAGGGCCGTCCGACGGGTGGGAAAACTGTTTTTT
cdr3_aa: CSAGRAVRRVGKLFF

j_call: TRBJ1-1
v_call: TRBV18
d_call: .
clone_size: few
cdr3_nt: TGTGCCAGCTCACCACGAGACAGGCGGATCGAAGCTTTCTTT
cdr3_aa: CASSPRDRRIEAFF

j_call: TRBJ2-3
v_call: TRBV6-5
d_call: .
clone_size: many
cdr3_nt: TGTGCCAGCAGTTACTCGACGCCAGGGGGGGGGACAGATACGCAGTATTTT
cdr3_aa: CASSYSTPGGGTDTQYF

j_call: TRBJ1-1
v_call: TRBV2
d_call: .
clone_size: .
cdr3_nt: TGTGCCAGCAGGAAAGAGATCATGAACACTGAAGCTTTCTTT
cdr3_aa: CASRKEIMNTEAFF

j_call: TRBJ2-7
v_call: TRBV10-3
d_call: TRBD1
clone_size: .
cdr3_nt: TGTGCCACCGGGACAGGGAGAGGCTCCTACGAGCAGTACTTC
cdr3_aa: CATGTGRGSYEQYF

j_call: TRBJ2-3
v_call: TRBV12-3/TRBV12-4
d_call: .
clone_size: .
cdr3_nt: TGTGCCAGCAGTTGGGGCATCCTCACAGATACGCAGTATTTT
cdr3_aa: CASSWGILTDTQYF

j_call: TRBJ2-7
v_call: TRBV6-5
d_call: TRBD2
clone_size: .
cdr3_nt: TGTGCCAGCAGTTGGGGAGCGGGAGAAACTTGGGAGCAGTACTTC
cdr3_aa: CASSWGAGETWEQYF

j_call: TRBJ1-1
v_call: TRBV30
d_call: .
clone_size: .
cdr3_nt: TGTGCCTACTTACAGCAATCGGGGGCTGAAGCTTTCTTT
cdr3_aa: CAYLQQSGAEAFF

j_call: TRBJ2-7
v_call: TRBV20-1
d_call: .
clone_size: .
cdr3_nt: TGCAGTAATGTAGCGGTTAGATACGAGCAGTACTTC
cdr3_aa: CSNVAVRYEQYF

j_call: TRBJ2-7
v_call: TRBV20-1
d_call: TRBD2
clone_size: few
cdr3_nt: TGCAGTGCTAGCTTGACTAGCGGGAGAGTCGGTGAGCAGTACTTC
cdr3_aa: CSASLTSGRVGEQYF

j_call: TRBJ1-5
v_call: TRBV5-5
d_call: TRBD1
clone_size: many
cdr3_nt: TGTGCCAGCAGCTCGACGTTAGGGGACAGAAATCAGCCCCAGCATTTT
cdr3_aa: CASSSTLGDRNQPQHF

j_call: TRBJ1-2
v_call: TRBV7-2
d_call: TRBD1
clone_size: many
cdr3_nt: TGTGCCAGCAGCCCAGACAGGGTGAATGGCTACACCTTC
cdr3_aa: CASSPDRVNGYTF

j_call: TRBJ1-1
v_call: TRBV6-1
d_call: .
clone_size: few
cdr3_nt: TGTGCCAGCACTCCGACAGGACTCCCGGGGGCTTTCTTT
cdr3_aa: CASTPTGLPGAFF

j_call: TRBJ1-2
v_call: TRBV28
d_call: .
clone_size: few
cdr3_nt: TGTGCCAGCAGTCACAGGACCATCCCTAACTATGGCTACACCTTC
cdr3_aa: CASSHRTIPNYGYTF

j_call: TRBJ2-3
v_call: TRBV29-1
d_call: .
clone_size: many
cdr3_nt: TGCAGCGTTGGGGGTAGTTCAGATACGCAGTATTTT
cdr3_aa: CSVGGSSDTQYF

j_call: TRBJ1-4
v_call: TRBV29-1
d_call: TRBD1
clone_size: .
cdr3_nt: TGCAGCGTTGAAGATACAGGGGGTAATGAAAAACTGTTTTTT
cdr3_aa: CSVEDTGGNEKLFF

j_call: TRBJ2-3
v_call: TRBV10-3
d_call: .
clone_size: many
cdr3_nt: TGTGCCATCAGTGAGTCGAAGGGGGGAACGCAGTATTTT
cdr3_aa: CAISESKGGTQYF

j_call: TRBJ2-2
v_call: TRBV7-9
d_call: .
clone_size: .
cdr3_nt: TGTGCCAGCAGCTTAGTAAAGCGGCCGAACACCGGGGAGCTGTTTTTT
cdr3_aa: CASSLVKRPNTGELFF

j_call: TRBJ2-2
v_call: TRBV4-3
d_call: .
clone_size: many
cdr3_nt: TGCGCCAGCAGGGGGGCGCTGAACACCGGGGAGCTGTTTTTT
cdr3_aa: CASRGALNTGELFF

j_call: TRBJ2-7
v_call: TRBV4-3
d_call: .
clone_size: few
cdr3_nt: TGCGCCAGCAGCCGAGGACCCGACACGAGCTCCTACGAGCAGTACTTC
cdr3_aa: CASSRGPDTSSYEQYF

j_call: TRBJ1-6
v_call: TRBV14
d_call: .
clone_size: few
cdr3_nt: TGTGCCAGCAGCCAAGCACTACGGCGGAATTCACCCCTCCACTTT
cdr3_aa: CASSQALRRNSPLHF

j_call: TRBJ2-1
v_call: TRBV6-1
d_call: .
clone_size: few
cdr3_nt: TGTGCCAGCAGTGATACCGGGACACCCTTCGGGTATGAGCAGTTCTTC
cdr3_aa: CASSDTGTPFGYEQFF

j_call: TRBJ2-5
v_call: TRBV5-5
d_call: .
clone_size: few
cdr3_nt: TGTGCCAGCAGCTTGGAGGCCAGAAACTCCAATCAAGAGACCCAGTACTTC
cdr3_aa: CASSLEARNSNQETQYF

j_call: TRBJ2-5
v_call: TRBV5-1
d_call: .
clone_size: few
cdr3_nt: TGCGCCAGCAGCCCGGACGGGGGTGGGGAGACCCAGTACTTC
cdr3_aa: CASSPDGGGETQYF

j_call: TRBJ2-5
v_call: TRBV6-6
d_call: .
clone_size: .
cdr3_nt: TGTGCCACTATCGGCGGAGCGGACCACCAAGAGACCCAGTACTTC
cdr3_aa: CATIGGADHQETQYF